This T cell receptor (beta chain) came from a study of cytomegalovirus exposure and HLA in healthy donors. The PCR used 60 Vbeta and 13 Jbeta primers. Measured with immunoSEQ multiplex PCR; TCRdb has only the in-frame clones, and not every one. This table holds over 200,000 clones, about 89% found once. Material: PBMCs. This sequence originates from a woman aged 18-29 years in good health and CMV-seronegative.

The CDR3 reads CASSGIAGVPYNEQFF. The CDR3, as DNA: TGCGCCAGCAGCGGAATAGCGGGCGTCCCCTACAATGAGCAGTTCTTC. V is TRBV5-1 and J is TRBJ2-1; TRBD2 aligns across 7 bases. The V segment lost 4 bases and the J segment 2 bases; nucleotides outside the gene matches: 9. The germline gives CDR1 SGHRS, CDR2 YFSETQ. This CDR3 region has 16 residues. Full variable domain (rest looked up from reference TRBV5-1 and TRBJ2-1): KAGVTQTPRYLIKTRGQQVTLSCSPISGHRSVSWYQQTPGQGLQFLFEYFSETQRNKGNFPGRFSGRQFSNSRSEMNVSTLELGDSALYLCASSGIAGVPYNEQFFGPGTRLTVL.